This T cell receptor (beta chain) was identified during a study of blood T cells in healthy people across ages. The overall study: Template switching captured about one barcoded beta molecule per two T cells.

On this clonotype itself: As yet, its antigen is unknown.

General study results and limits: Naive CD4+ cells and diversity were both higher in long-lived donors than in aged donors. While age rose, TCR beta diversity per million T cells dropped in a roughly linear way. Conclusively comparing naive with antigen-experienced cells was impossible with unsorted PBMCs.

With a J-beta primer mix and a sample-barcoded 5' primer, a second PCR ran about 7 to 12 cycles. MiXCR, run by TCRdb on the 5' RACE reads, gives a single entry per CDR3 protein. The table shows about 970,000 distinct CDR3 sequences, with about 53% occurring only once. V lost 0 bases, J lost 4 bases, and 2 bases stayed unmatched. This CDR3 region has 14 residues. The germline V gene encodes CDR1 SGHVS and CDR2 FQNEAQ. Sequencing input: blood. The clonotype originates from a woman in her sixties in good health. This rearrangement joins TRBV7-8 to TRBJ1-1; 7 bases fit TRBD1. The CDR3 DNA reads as TGTGCCAGCAGCTTAGCCACAGGGGTCACTGAAGCTTTCTTT. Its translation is CASSLATGVTEAFF.